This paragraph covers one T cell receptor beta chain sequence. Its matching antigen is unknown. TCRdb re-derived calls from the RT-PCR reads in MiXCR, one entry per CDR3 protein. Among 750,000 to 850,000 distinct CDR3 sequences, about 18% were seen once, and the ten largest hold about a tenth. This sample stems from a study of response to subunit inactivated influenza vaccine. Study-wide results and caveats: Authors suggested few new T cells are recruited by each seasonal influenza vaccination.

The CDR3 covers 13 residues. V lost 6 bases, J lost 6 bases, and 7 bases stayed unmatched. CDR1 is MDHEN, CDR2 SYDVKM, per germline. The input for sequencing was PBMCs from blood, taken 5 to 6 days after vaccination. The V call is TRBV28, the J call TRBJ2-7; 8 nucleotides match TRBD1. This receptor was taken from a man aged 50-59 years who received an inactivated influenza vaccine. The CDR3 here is CASRGQGRGEQYF. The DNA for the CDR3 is TGTGCCAGCAGAGGACAGGGTCGGGGCGAGCAGTACTTC.